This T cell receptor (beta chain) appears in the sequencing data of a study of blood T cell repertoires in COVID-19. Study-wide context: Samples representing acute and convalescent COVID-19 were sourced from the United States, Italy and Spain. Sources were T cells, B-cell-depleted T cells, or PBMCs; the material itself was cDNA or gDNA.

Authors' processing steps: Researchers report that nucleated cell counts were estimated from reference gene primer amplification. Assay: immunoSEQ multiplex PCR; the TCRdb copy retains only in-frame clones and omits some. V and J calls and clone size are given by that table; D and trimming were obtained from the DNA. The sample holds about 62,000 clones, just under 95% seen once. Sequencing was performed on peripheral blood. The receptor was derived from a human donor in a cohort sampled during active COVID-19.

Here the CDR3 DNA reads TGTGCCAGCAGTTACTCCCGGACAGGGGGTAACGAGCAGTACTTC. Its translation: CASSYSRTGGNEQYF. This chain links TRBV6-2 or TRBV6-3 with TRBJ2-7; 10 bases map to TRBD1. CDR1 is MNHEY, CDR2 SVGEGT, per germline. After removal of 0 bases from V and 5 bases from J, the junction contained 4 bases not matched to a gene. CDR3 size: 15 residues.